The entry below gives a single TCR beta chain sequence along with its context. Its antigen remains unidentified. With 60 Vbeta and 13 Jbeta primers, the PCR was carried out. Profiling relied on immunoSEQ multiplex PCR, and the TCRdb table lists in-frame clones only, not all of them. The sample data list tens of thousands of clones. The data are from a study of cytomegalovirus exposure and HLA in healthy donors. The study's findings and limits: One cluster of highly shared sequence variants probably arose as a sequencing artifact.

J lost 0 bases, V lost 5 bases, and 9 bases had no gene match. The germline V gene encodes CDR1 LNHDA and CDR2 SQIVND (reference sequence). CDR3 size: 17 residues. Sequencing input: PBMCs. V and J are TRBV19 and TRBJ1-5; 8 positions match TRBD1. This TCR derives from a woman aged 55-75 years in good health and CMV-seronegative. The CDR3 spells CASSPWTGYYSNQPQHF. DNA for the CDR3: TGTGCCAGTAGTCCTTGGACAGGGTATTATAGCAATCAGCCCCAGCATTTT. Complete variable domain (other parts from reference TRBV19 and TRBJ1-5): DGGITQSPKYLFRKEGQNVTLSCEQNLNHDAMYWYRQDPGQGLRLIYYSQIVNDFQKGDIAEGYSVSREKKESFPLTVTSAQKNPTAFYLCASSPWTGYYSNQPQHFGDGTRLSIL.